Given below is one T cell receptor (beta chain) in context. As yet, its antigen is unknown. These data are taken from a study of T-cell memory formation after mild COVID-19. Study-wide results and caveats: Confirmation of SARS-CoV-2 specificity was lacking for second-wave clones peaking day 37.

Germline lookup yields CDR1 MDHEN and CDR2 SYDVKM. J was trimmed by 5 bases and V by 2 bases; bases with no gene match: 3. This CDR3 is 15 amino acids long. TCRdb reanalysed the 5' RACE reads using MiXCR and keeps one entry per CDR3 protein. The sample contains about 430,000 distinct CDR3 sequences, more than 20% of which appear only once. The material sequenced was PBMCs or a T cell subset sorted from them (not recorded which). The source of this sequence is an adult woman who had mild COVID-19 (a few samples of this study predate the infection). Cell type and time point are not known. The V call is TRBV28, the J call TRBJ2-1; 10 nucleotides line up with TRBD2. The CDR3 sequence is CASSLGGLANNEQFF. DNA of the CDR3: TGTGCCAGCAGTTTAGGGGGACTAGCGAACAATGAGCAGTTCTTC.